This T cell receptor (beta chain) was retrieved from a study of cytomegalovirus exposure and HLA in healthy donors. PCR primers comprised 60 Vbeta and 13 Jbeta primers. Repertoires were generated with immunoSEQ multiplex PCR, while TCRdb's copy carries only in-frame clones and drops some. Reported are 100,000 to 150,000 clones; the ten largest clones contain approximately 2.6%. The V gene lost 3 bases and the J gene lost 11 bases, with 13 bases spanning the gap. Germline CDR1 SGHNT, CDR2 YENEEA. CDR3 length: 12 amino acids. V gene TRBV11-3 combines with J gene TRBJ1-1; D possibly corresponds to TRBD1 (5 bases). The sequencing sample was made of PBMCs. The sequence was collected from a man aged 30 to 45 in good health and CMV-seronegative. CDR3 region: CASSFQGREAFF. The CDR3 DNA reads as TGTGCCAGCAGCTTCCAGGGCCGGGAGGCTTTCTTT.